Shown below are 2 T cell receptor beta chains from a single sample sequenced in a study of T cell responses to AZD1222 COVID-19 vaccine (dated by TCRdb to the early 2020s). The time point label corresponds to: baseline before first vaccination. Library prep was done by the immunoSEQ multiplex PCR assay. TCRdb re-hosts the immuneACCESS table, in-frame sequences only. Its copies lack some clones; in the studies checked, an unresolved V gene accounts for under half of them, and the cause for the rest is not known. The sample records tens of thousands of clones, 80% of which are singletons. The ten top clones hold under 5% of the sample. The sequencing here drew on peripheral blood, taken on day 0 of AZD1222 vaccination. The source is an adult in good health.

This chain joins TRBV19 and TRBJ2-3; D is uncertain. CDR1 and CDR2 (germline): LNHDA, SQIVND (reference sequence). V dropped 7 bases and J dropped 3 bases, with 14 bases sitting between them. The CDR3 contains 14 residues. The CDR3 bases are TGTGCCAGTACCACCCCGGGCCAGACAGATACGCAGTATTTT. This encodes CASTTPGQTDTQYF. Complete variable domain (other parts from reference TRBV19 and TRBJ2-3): DGGITQSPKYLFRKEGQNVTLSCEQNLNHDAMYWYRQDPGQGLRLIYYSQIVNDFQKGDIAEGYSVSREKKESFPLTVTSAQKNPTAFYLCASTTPGQTDTQYFGPGTRLTVL.

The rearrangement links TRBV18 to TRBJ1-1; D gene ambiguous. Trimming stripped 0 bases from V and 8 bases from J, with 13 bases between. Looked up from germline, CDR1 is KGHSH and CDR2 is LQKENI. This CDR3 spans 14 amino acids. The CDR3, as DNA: TGTGCCAGCTCACCACCTATTCAGTGGGGAGAAGCTTTCTTT. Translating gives CASSPPIQWGEAFF.